The 14 T cell receptor beta chains presented below share a single source sample, sequenced in a study of cytomegalovirus exposure and HLA in healthy donors. The protocol was immunoSEQ multiplex PCR, while the TCRdb copy is restricted to in-frame clones and leaves out a portion. Found here are about 95,000 clones, approximately 81% of them singletons; the top ten hold 20% to 25%. Specimen: PBMCs. Receptors were obtained from a man between 18 and 29 years old in good health and CMV-seropositive.

The chain recombines TRBV19 with TRBJ1-3; TRBD1 matches 7 bases. CDR3 length equals 15 residues. The junction had 6 bases not matched to a gene; V was cut back by 3 bases and J by 4 bases. Germline lookup yields CDR1 LNHDA and CDR2 SQIVND (reference sequence). The CDR3 nucleotides are TGTGCCAGTAGTATTAATTGGGGACAGGGAAACACCATATATTTT. It codes for CASSINWGQGNTIYF.

V gene TRBV2 combines with J gene TRBJ1-5; D unresolved. This CDR3 region has 14 residues. Looked up from germline, CDR1 is SNHLY and CDR2 is FYNNEI. V was pared by 7 bases and J by 6 bases, with 16 bases between. CDR3 sequence reads: CASTSGSGGQPQHF. Here the CDR3 DNA reads TGTGCCAGCACCAGCGGGAGCGGAGGTCAGCCCCAGCATTTT.

The V and J genes are TRBV14 and TRBJ1-2, with 7 bases matching TRBD1. CDR1 is SGHDN, CDR2 FVKESK, per germline. This CDR3 is built from 14 residues. J lost 8 bases, V lost 4 bases, and 10 bases had no gene match. The DNA for the CDR3 is TGTGCCAGCAGCCTTCAGGGGGAAGGTACGGGCTACACCTTC. Translation gives CASSLQGEGTGYTF.

Here the CDR3 DNA reads TGCAGCGGGACAGGGGCGGGGAACACTGAAGCTTTCTTT. Amino acid sequence: CSGTGAGNTEAFF. J is TRBJ1-1 and V is TRBV29-1; 9 bases agree with TRBD1. CDR1 and CDR2 from the germline V gene are SQVTM and ANQGSEA. Trimming at V came to 7 bases and at J to 1 base, leaving 4 bases not matched to a gene. The CDR3 totals 13 residues. Full variable domain (outside the CDR3, taken from reference TRBV29-1 and TRBJ1-1): SAVISQKPSRDICQRGTSLTIQCQVDSQVTMMFWYRQQPGQSLTLIATANQGSEATYESGFVIDKFPISRPNLTFSTLTVSNMSPEDSSIYLCSGTGAGNTEAFFGQGTRLTVV.

This clone was seen a single time. CDR3 coding DNA: TGTGCCAGCAGTTTTACAGGCACCTACGAGCAGTACTTC. It codes for CASSFTGTYEQYF. The chain recombines TRBV28 with TRBJ2-7, with D tentatively TRBD1 (5 bases). CDR1 is MDHEN and CDR2 is SYDVKM in the germline V gene. The CDR3 sequence is 13 residues long. V was shortened by 3 bases and J by 2 bases, with 8 bases between the two germline ends.

The chain carries TRBV5-8 and TRBJ2-3; TRBD2 might be the D (6 bases). The V and J ends lost 0 bases and 4 bases respectively, with 9 bases between them. The CDR3 has 14 amino acids. Germline lookup yields CDR1 SGHTS and CDR2 YDEGEE. The DNA for the CDR3 is TGTGCCAGCAGCTTGGCCGGGGAGGCAGATACGCAGTATTTT. Its protein product is CASSLAGEADTQYF. Combining the CDR3 with reference TRBV5-8 and TRBJ2-3 gives the whole variable domain EAGVTQSPTHLIKTRGQQATLRCSPISGHTSVYWYQQALGLGLQFLLWYDEGEERNRGNFPPRFSGRQFPNYSSELNVNALELEDSALYLCASSLAGEADTQYFGPGTRLTVL.

This chain links TRBV28 with TRBJ1-2; D is possibly TRBD1 (5 bases). Germline V gives CDR1 MDHEN, CDR2 SYDVKM. The CDR3 length is 13 residues. Trimming cost V 5 bases and J 3 bases, with 10 bases left between them. CDR3 DNA sequence: TGTGCCAGCAGTCTAGGGGCGGACTATGGCTACACCTTC. Translating it yields CASSLGADYGYTF.

J is TRBJ1-2 and V is TRBV15; the D is unclear. V was trimmed by 0 bases and J by 4 bases, leaving 12 bases between them. Germline CDR1 reads LNHNV; CDR2 reads YYDKDF (reference sequence). CDR3 size: 15 residues. DNA for the CDR3: TGTGCCACCAGCAGAGATCGTAGCACGGCCTATGGCTACACCTTC. Protein product: CATSRDRSTAYGYTF.

The chain employs TRBV5-1 and TRBJ2-7, with D possibly matching TRBD1 (5 bases). The V and J ends lost 1 base and 2 bases respectively, with 10 bases between them. Per germline, CDR1 SGHRS and CDR2 YFSETQ. CDR3 length: 14 amino acids. This CDR3 reads CASSLSTGTYEQYF. The CDR3 DNA follows: TGCGCCAGCAGCTTGAGTACAGGAACCTACGAGCAGTACTTC.

This chain connects TRBV9 to TRBJ2-1; D is unclear. This CDR3 is 16 amino acids long. Trimming removed 4 bases from V and 6 bases from J, with 20 bases in between. Germline lookup yields CDR1 SGDLS and CDR2 YYNGEE. This chain's CDR3 is CASSPLAQPILNEQFF. CDR3 DNA: TGTGCCAGCAGCCCATTAGCCCAACCCATTCTCAATGAGCAGTTCTTC.

This clone was found once. J is TRBJ2-1 and V is TRBV4-1; 14 nucleotides agree with TRBD2. Germline V gene lookup returns CDR1 MGHRA and CDR2 YSYEKL. The V and J ends lost 5 bases and 7 bases, in that order; junction bases with no gene match: 7. CDR3 length equals 16 residues. The CDR3 DNA sequence: TGCGCCAGCAGCAAAGGGACTAGCGGGAGTTTTAATGAGCAGTTCTTC. It specifies CASSKGTSGSFNEQFF.

This chain uses TRBV5-1 with TRBJ2-1; 7 nucleotides line up with TRBD1. CDR1 is SGHRS and CDR2 is YFSETQ in the germline V gene. V gave up 1 base and J gave up 3 bases; unmatched junction bases: 22. The CDR3 totals 21 residues. The CDR3 coding sequence is TGCGCCAGCAGCTTGACGGTCCTCGGACCCGAGGGGGCGCAGGACTACAATGAGCAGTTCTTC. Protein: CASSLTVLGPEGAQDYNEQFF.

The V gene is TRBV5-1, the J gene TRBJ2-5; D ambiguous. Germline assignment: CDR1 SGHRS and CDR2 YFSETQ. The CDR3 is 14 amino acids. With 4 bases removed from V and 5 bases from J, the gap between germline ends came to 15 bases. CDR3 sequence: CASSLTVAQETQYF. CDR3 coding DNA: TGCGCCAGCAGCCTGACTGTAGCTCAGGAGACCCAGTACTTC.

The sample holds one count of this clone. This chain uses TRBV6-5 with TRBJ2-3; TRBD2 matches 8 bases. The CDR3 is 14 residues long. The V and J ends lost 6 bases and 5 bases, in that order; junction bases with no gene match: 7. CDR1 is MNHEY, CDR2 SVGAGI, per germline. The CDR3 region is CASRKRGTGDTQYF. The DNA for the CDR3 is TGTGCCAGCAGAAAGCGGGGGACCGGAGATACGCAGTATTTT.